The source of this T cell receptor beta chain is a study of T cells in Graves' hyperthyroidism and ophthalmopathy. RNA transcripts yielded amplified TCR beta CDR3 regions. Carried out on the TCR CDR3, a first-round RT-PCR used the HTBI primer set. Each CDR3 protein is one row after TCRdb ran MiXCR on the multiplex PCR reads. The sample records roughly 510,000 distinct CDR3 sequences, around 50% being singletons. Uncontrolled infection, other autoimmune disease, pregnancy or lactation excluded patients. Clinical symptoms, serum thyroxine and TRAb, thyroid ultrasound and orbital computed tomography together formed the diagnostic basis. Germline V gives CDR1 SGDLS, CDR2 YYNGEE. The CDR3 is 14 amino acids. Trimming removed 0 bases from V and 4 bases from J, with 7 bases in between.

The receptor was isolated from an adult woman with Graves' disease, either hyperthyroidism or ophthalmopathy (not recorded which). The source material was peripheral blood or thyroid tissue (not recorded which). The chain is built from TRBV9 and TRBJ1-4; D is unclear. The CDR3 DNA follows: TGTGCCAGCAGCGTAGAGGGCAGTAATGAAAAACTGTTTTTT. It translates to CASSVEGSNEKLFF.